The table lists the clone carrying this T cell receptor (beta chain) with a count of one. Its antigen is currently unknown. Just one base apart from a much larger clone, this may be a read error. No conserved phenylalanine or tryptophan ends this CDR3, so it is likely a read error. The record originates from a study of T cell repertoires in cytomegalovirus infection. On the study more broadly: An indication of both CMV infection and matching HLA type came from public TCR beta signatures. Whole-study findings and limits: Cumulative frequency (of public TCR beta family members) identified carriers of CMV plus the relevant HLA.

CDR1 SGHVS and CDR2 FQNEAQ come from the germline V gene. The CDR3 covers 15 residues. Trimming cost V 0 bases and J 5 bases, with 13 bases left between them. TCRdb independently ran MiXCR on the reads; one entry per CDR3 protein. The repertoire consists of 150,000 to 200,000 distinct CDR3 sequences, with roughly 19% occurring once and the leading ten covering about 2.9%. Sequenced: PBMCs. This chain links TRBV7-8 with TRBJ2-5; tentatively, D is TRBD1 or TRBD2 (7 bases each). This clonotype was obtained from a human donor in good health (CMV status not recorded). Some clones in this sample may be carry-over from other donors' samples. The CDR3 sequence: CASSLATGRGETQYL. The CDR3 region has the DNA TGTGCCAGCAGCTTAGCGACAGGGAGGGGCGAGACCCAGTACTTA.